Reported below is one TCR beta chain. The sample is drawn from a study of shared clonotypes between healthy human individuals. Clones were read by immunoSEQ multiplex PCR, and TCRdb kept only the in-frame ones, dropping some. The table has about 800,000 clones, roughly 96% seen once. Terminally differentiated effector memory CD45RA+ cells were excluded from the naive CD8 cells, which were CD45RO-negative and positively selected for CCR7. V dropped 5 bases and J dropped 7; count of bases not matched to a gene: 10. The CDR3 contains 15 residues. Looked up from germline, CDR1 is SGHTA and CDR2 is FQGNSA.

The chain links TRBV7-2 to TRBJ2-1; 8 bases match TRBD2. The sequence came from a man aged 25-45 years in good health. Sequences were obtained from naive CD8+ T cells sorted from blood. The CDR3 DNA reads as TGTGCCAGCAGCCCGATAGCGGGATCGGGGAATGAGCAGTTCTTC. It is translated as CASSPIAGSGNEQFF.